This T cell receptor beta chain was sequenced during a study of blood T cell repertoires in COVID-19. Study-wide context: The cDNA or gDNA used as material had been derived from T cells, B-cell-depleted T cells, or PBMCs.

Methods used by the authors: Counts of nucleated cells, estimated from reference gene primer amplification, were obtained. The data were produced by immunoSEQ multiplex PCR, yet TCRdb's version contains in-frame clones alone and is incomplete. That table furnishes V, J and clone size, whereas the DNA furnished D and trimming. This repertoire shows tens of thousands of clones, more than 80% found once; its top ten account for approximately 12%. The CDR3 has 13 residues. Trimming left V 1 base short and J 8 bases short, with 9 bases between. Germline CDR1 LGHDT, CDR2 YNNKEL (reference sequence). The source material was peripheral blood. The clonotype comes from a human donor in a cohort sampled during active COVID-19. This chain joins TRBV3-1 (or the pseudogene TRBV3-2) and TRBJ1-3; D not resolved. CDR3 DNA sequence: TGTGCCAGCAGCCAAGGAGGCCGGGACACCATATATTTT. Translated: CASSQGGRDTIYF.